This TCR beta chain was documented in a study of shared clonotypes between healthy human individuals (dated by TCRdb to the early 2020s). Notes on the research overall: The cohort comprised two women and a few men aged 18 to 49 years. For each donor, CD4 naive and CD4 memory were each given three plates, CD8 naive was given two plates, and CD8 memory was given one plate. Each donor's leukapheresis produced roughly between roughly 0.85 and 9 billion PBMCs. To increase sequencing depth and limit assay-specific biases, TCR repertoire library preparation and sequencing were carried out by different laboratories using diverse techniques. The study deeply sequenced blood TCR repertoires of about 5 healthy adults to estimate repertoire size and the extent of clonotype sharing between individuals.

Summary of the overall study and its limitations: Naive subsets generally had larger estimated clonotype richness than memory subsets did. Pairwise subsampling indicated that sequencing depth was expected to affect the degree of clonotype sharing among donors. Even with the large sequencing depth, rarefaction of the sorted-subset datasets indicated that sequencing was incomplete. When a few donors were compared, the shared fraction of clonotypes was roughly 4.8% for naive CD4, around 3.5% for naive CD8, roughly 2.5% for memory CD4, and around 0.4% for memory CD8. Sampling was restricted to blood, and TCR repertoires in tissues likely differ from the TCR repertoires found in blood. The small number of donors limited the genetic and exposure-history diversity represented. Compared with non-shared clonotypes, clonotypes shared by all four sorted-subset donors had higher generation probabilities.

CD8 naive samples were CD45RO-negative cells positively selected for CCR7, giving a CD45RA+CCR7+ population that excluded TemRA cells. The donors were healthy, HIV-negative adults who had no recently reported acute infections or vaccinations. All donors were Caucasian adults living in Nashville, Tennessee, USA. After blood collection by leukapheresis, PBMCs were isolated using Ficoll-Histopaque density gradient centrifugation and then cryopreserved in the vapor phase of liquid nitrogen. Analytical flow cytometry was used to check the purity and quantity of each magnetically sorted T cell population. Genomic DNA was isolated from each sorted fraction and quantified by UV absorbance on a Nanodrop 2000c. TCR CDR3 regions were amplified from genomic DNA by multiplex PCR using the deep immunoSEQ assay. Genomic DNA extracted from each cell subset was distributed evenly over all wells of several immunoSEQ 96-well plates, and each plate served as one replicate. Each replicate PCR for sorted subsets received roughly 0.2 ug genomic DNA, equal to tens of thousands of T cell genomes. The purified libraries were quantified using a Qubit 3.0 fluorometer, sized with a Bioanalyzer 2100, and then quantified again using the KAPA Library Quantification kit. Each immunoSEQ 96-well plate was sequenced on its own single-read 150-cycle Illumina NextSeq 550 flow cell. In the paper's pipeline: Because the immunoSEQ output included only junctional sequences and no quality scores, the filtering could not be the same as the filtering used for full-length reads. To assign V/J genes and CDR3, sequences were annotated using PyIR, a Python wrapper for IgBLAST v1.9, with IMGT germline references. Reads were filtered out if the reads had weak V/J assignments (E-value above 1e-6), no CDR3, stop codons, out-of-frame junctions, or ambiguous translated residues. A V3J clonotype was defined by an identical inferred V gene, J gene, and CDR3 amino acid sequence. The percentage overlap between two repertoires was calculated by dividing the number of shared unique clonotypes by the size of the smaller repertoire. Three approaches were used to assess repertoire richness: RTK rarefaction, the Chao1 estimator, and Recon v2.1 estimates of unobserved clonotypes. Generation probabilities for all TCRbeta clonotypes obtained by the gDNA method from four donors were computed using OLGA. The clones in this table, taken by TCRdb from immuneACCESS, are in-frame only. Not every clone is retained; where verified, under half of the shortfall comes from an unresolved V gene, and the cause of the rest is unknown. V, J and clone size are taken as reported in that table, and D and trimming were inferred from the DNA itself. The sample table records about 2 million clones; around 96% of these occur just once. The top ten clonotypes cover 0.85% to 1.2% of the sample.

CDR1 SQVTM and CDR2 ANQGSEA were looked up in the germline V gene. Cut back by 3 bases and 4 bases, the V and J ends lie 15 bases apart. From cysteine to phenylalanine, the CDR3 is 15 amino acids long. The retained sequence is limited to the CDR3, 45 bases, with the frame set at the first base. As for this clone: Its antigen remains unidentified. No per-base quality is available; no much larger clone lies one base away.

This TCR came from a man between 18 and 29 years old in good health. Recombination joined TRBV29-1 with TRBJ2-2, with the identity of the D gene unclear. Sequenced material: naive CD8+ T cells sorted from blood. Per the publication, the cell subset or site label means: CD45RA+CCR7+. The DNA sequence is TGCAGCGTTGACCCGGACGGTTCAGGCACCGGGGAGCTGTTTTTT. This sequence encodes CSVDPDGSGTGELFF.